Shown below are 7 T cell receptor beta chains from a single sample sequenced in a study of T-cell reconstitution after alpha-beta-depleted transplantation in children. TCRbeta library construction was performed incorporating unique molecular identifiers. One entry per CDR3 protein, called by TCRdb with MiXCR from the PCR reads. The table has approximately 390,000 distinct CDR3 sequences, 11% seen once. Source: PBMCs from the stem cell graft donor, taken from the stem cell graft. The source of these receptors is a human donor who donated a stem cell graft to a child with acute myeloid leukemia.

The sample holds a few counts of this clonotype. The rearrangement links TRBV5-1 to TRBJ2-2, with 8 bases aligning to TRBD2. The length of the CDR3 is 16 residues. V was pared by 4 bases and J by 4 bases, with 9 bases of the junction left unmatched. Germline-derived CDR1 and CDR2 are SGHRS and YFSETQ. The CDR3 region has the DNA TGCGCCAGCAGCCTTACAGCGGGAGCGCCCACCGGGGAGCTGTTTTTT. This sequence encodes CASSLTAGAPTGELFF.

V gene TRBV7-3 combines with J gene TRBJ1-3; 10 bases map to TRBD1. The germline gives CDR1 SGHTA, CDR2 FQGTGA. V trimming: 6 bases; J trimming: 3 bases; junction bases outside the gene matches: 5. This CDR3 spans 15 amino acids. CDR3 bases: TGTGCCAGCAGTCGGGACAGGGGCTTTGGAAACACCATATATTTT. Translation: CASSRDRGFGNTIYF.

The CDR3 sequence is CASSLLGSGEQYF. DNA for the CDR3: TGTGCCAGCAGTTTACTCGGGAGCGGGGAGCAGTACTTC. V and J are TRBV28 and TRBJ2-7; tentative D call: TRBD2 (6 bases). Per germline, CDR1 MDHEN and CDR2 SYDVKM. Trimming removed 2 bases from V and 7 bases from J, with 12 bases in between. The CDR3 consists of 13 residues.

This clonotype was recorded many times. The chain recombines TRBV7-6 with TRBJ2-2; TRBD2 is a possible D gene (5 bases). Between the trimmed V and J ends, which lost 5 bases and 0 bases, there was a span of 13 bases. This CDR3 is built from 16 residues. Germline CDR1 reads SGHVS; CDR2 reads FNYEAQ. This chain's CDR3 is CASSVRRLPNTGELFF. CDR3 bases: TGTGCCAGCAGCGTGAGGCGACTACCGAACACCGGGGAGCTGTTTTTT.

This rearrangement joins TRBV7-2 to TRBJ2-4, with TRBD2 matching over 9 bases. This CDR3 region has 17 residues. The J segment lost 1 base and the V segment lost 5 bases, leaving 9 bases of the junction unmatched. Germline lookup yields CDR1 SGHTA and CDR2 FQGNSA. CDR3 region: CASSRGLLAGAKNIQYF. DNA of the CDR3: TGTGCCAGCAGCAGGGGGTTGCTAGCGGGGGCCAAAAACATTCAGTACTTC. The full variable domain, with the rest looked up from reference TRBV7-2 and TRBJ2-4, is GAGVSQSPSNKVTEKGKDVELRCDPISGHTALYWYRQSLGQGLEFLIYFQGNSAPDKSGLPSDRFSAERTGGSVSTLTIQRTQQEDSAVYLCASSRGLLAGAKNIQYFGAGTRLSVL.

This clonotype was recorded many times. CDR3 sequence: CASSPDGLGGDEQFF. CDR3 sequence (DNA): TGCGCCAGCAGCCCCGACGGGCTAGGTGGGGATGAGCAGTTCTTC. The V and J genes are TRBV5-1 and TRBJ2-1; D is uncertain. From germline, CDR1 is SGHRS and CDR2 YFSETQ. The CDR3 totals 15 residues. With 4 bases removed from V and 8 bases from J, the gap between germline ends came to 19 bases.

The table lists this clonotype with many counts. CDR3 residues: CSVEGGNTYNEQFF. DNA for the CDR3: TGCAGCGTAGAGGGGGGCAACACCTACAATGAGCAGTTCTTC. The chain joins TRBV29-1 to TRBJ2-1; D tentatively reads TRBD1 or TRBD2 (6 bases each). V lost 6 bases and J lost 2, with 14 bases in between. Germline V lookup: CDR1 SQVTM, CDR2 ANQGSEA. CDR3 length: 14 residues.